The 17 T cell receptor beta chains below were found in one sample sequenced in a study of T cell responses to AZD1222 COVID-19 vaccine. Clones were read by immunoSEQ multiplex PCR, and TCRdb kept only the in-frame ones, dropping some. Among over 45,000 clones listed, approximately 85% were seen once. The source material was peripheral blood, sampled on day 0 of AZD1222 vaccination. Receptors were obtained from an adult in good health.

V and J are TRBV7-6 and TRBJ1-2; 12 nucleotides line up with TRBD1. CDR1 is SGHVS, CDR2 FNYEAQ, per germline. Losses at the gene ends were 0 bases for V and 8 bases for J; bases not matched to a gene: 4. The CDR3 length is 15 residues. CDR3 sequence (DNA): TGTGCCAGCAGCTTAGCCCCGGGACAGGGGGCGGGCTACACCTTC. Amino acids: CASSLAPGQGAGYTF. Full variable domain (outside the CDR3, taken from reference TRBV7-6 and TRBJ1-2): GAGVSQSPRYKVTKRGQDVALRCDPISGHVSLYWYRQALGQGPEFLTYFNYEAQQDKSGLPNDRFSAERPEGSISTLTIQRTEQRDSAMYRCASSLAPGQGAGYTFGSGTRLTVV.

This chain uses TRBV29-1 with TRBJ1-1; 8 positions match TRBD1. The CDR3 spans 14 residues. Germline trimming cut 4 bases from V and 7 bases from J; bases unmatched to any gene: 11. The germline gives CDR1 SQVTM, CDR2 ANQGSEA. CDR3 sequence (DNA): TGCAGCGTTGTAGGGGCCAGGGGGCTGGGTGAAGCTTTCTTT. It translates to CSVVGARGLGEAFF.

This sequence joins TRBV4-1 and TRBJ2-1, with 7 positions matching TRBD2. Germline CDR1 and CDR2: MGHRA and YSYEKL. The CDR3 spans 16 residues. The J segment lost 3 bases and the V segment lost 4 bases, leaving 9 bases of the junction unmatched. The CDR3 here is CASSRGGVAGYNEQFF. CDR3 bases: TGCGCCAGCAGCCGCGGGGGAGTAGCGGGCTACAATGAGCAGTTCTTC.

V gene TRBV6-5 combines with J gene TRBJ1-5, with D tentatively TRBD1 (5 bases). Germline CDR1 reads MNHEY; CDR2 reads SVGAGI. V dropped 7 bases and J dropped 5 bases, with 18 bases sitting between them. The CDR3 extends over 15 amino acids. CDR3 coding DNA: TGTGCCAGCAAGGGGTCTGGACCCCTGGATCAGCCCCAGCATTTT. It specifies CASKGSGPLDQPQHF.

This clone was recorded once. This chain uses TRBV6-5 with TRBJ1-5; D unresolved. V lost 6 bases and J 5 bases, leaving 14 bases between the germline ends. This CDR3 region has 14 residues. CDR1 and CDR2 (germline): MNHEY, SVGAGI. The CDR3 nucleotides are TGTGCCAGCAGAAAGGAGGCGGTGGATCAGCCCCAGCATTTT. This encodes CASRKEAVDQPQHF.

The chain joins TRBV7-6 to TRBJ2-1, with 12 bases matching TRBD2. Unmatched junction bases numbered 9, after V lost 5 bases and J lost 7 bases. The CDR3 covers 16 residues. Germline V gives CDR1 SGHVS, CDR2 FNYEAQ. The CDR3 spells CASSSHLAGGPNEQFF. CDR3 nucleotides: TGTGCCAGCAGCAGCCACCTAGCGGGGGGGCCAAATGAGCAGTTCTTC.

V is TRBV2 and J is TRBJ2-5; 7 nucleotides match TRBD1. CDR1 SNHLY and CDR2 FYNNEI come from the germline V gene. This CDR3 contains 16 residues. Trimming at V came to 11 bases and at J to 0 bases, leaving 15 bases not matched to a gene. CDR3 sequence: CAYSGTENLYQETQYF. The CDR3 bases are TGTGCCTACTCCGGGACAGAAAACTTGTACCAAGAGACCCAGTACTTC.

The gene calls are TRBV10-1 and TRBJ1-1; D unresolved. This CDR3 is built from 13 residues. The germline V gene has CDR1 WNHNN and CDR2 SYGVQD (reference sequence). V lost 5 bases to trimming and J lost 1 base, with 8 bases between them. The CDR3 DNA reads TGCGCCAGCAGTCATACGGGGAACACTGAAGCTTTCTTT. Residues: CASSHTGNTEAFF.

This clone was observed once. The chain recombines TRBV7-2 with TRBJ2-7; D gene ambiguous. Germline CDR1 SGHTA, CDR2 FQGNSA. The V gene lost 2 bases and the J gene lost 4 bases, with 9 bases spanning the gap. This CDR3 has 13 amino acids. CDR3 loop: CASSLNFGYEQYF. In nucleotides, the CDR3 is TGTGCCAGCAGCTTAAACTTCGGATACGAGCAGTACTTC.

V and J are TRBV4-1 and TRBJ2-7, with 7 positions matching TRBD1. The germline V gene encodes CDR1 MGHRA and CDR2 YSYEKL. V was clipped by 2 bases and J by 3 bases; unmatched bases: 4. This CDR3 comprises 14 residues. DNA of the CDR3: TGCGCCAGCAGCCAACCCGACAGGGTCTACGAGCAGTACTTC. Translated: CASSQPDRVYEQYF.

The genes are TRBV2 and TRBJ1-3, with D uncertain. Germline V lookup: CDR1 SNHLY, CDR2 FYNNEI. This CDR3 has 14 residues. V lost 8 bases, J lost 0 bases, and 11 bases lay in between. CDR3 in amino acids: CASDIPSSGNTIYF. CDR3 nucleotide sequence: TGTGCCAGCGATATTCCGAGCTCTGGAAACACCATATATTTT.

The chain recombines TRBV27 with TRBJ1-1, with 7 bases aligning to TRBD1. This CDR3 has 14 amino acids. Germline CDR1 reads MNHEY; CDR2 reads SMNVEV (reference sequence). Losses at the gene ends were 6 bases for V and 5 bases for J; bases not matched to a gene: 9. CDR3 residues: CASSLRQGGTEAFF. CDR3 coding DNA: TGTGCCAGCAGCCTCCGACAGGGAGGGACTGAAGCTTTCTTT.

The CDR3 region is CASSRTYSGQGSSGANVLTF. The CDR3 coding sequence is TGCGCCAGCAGCCGGACGTACTCGGGACAGGGGAGCTCTGGGGCCAACGTCCTGACTTTC. The rearrangement links TRBV4-1 to TRBJ2-6, with 10 positions matching TRBD1. From germline, CDR1 is MGHRA and CDR2 YSYEKL. The V and J ends lost 4 bases and 0 bases, in that order; junction bases with no gene match: 12. CDR3 length: 20 amino acids.

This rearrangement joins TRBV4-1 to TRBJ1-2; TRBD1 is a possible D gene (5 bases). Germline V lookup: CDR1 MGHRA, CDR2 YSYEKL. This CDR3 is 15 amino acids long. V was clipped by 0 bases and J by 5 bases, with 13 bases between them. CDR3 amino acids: CASSQEVGGGYGYTF. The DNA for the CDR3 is TGCGCCAGCAGCCAAGAGGTCGGGGGTGGATATGGCTACACCTTC.

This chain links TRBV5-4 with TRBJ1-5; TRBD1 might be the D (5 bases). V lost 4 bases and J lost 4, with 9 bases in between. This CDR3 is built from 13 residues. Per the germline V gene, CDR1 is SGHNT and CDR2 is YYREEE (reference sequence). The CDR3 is CASSQGPNQPQHF. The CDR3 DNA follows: TGTGCCAGCAGCCAGGGACCTAATCAGCCCCAGCATTTT.

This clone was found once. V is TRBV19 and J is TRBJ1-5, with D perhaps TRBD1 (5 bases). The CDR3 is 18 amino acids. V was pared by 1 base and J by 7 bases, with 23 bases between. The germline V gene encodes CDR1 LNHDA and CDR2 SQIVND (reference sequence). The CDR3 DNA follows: TGTGCCAGTAGTATAGGGGGGAGCGGACACCCGGAGGAACAGCCCCAGCATTTT. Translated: CASSIGGSGHPEEQPQHF.

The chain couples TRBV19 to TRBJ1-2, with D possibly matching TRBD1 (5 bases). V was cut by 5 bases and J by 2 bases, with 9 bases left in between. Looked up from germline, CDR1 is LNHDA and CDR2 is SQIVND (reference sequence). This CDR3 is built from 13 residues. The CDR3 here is CASSRDVNYGYTF. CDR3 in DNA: TGTGCCAGTAGTCGGGACGTAAACTATGGCTACACCTTC.